These T cell receptor beta chains were read from a single sample in a study of technical replicates of blood from a few donors. Only in-frame clones appear in the TCRdb table, and some are missing; sequencing was by immunoSEQ multiplex PCR. This table has more than 11,000 clones, around 86% appearing once. Sample: PBMCs. The receptors stem from a human donor in good health. Each CDR3 is given with its conserved first and last residue.

V: TRBV5-4; J: TRBJ2-1; CDR3: CASSPPEGLEQFF
V: TRBV27; J: TRBJ2-1; CDR3: CASSPASGSYNEQFF
V: TRBV15; J: TRBJ2-1; CDR3: CATSRDRNEQFF
V: TRBV10-3; J: TRBJ2-2; CDR3: CAISELKGPNTGELFF
V: TRBV18; J: TRBJ1-3; CDR3: CASSPRTGRASGNTIYF
V: TRBV14; J: TRBJ2-2; CDR3: CASSSLAGGLLFF
V: TRBV9; J: TRBJ2-1; CDR3: CASSVGQGAGDEQFF
V: TRBV27; J: TRBJ1-1; CDR3: CASRLDRGDYGTEAFF
V: TRBV5-1; J: TRBJ1-1; CDR3: CATTGGAGTEAFF
V: TRBV20-1; J: TRBJ2-7; CDR3: CSAWGTAGEYF
V: TRBV27; J: TRBJ2-3; CDR3: CASSPRASTDTQYF
V: TRBV11-3; J: TRBJ2-3; CDR3: CASSLSGTSLTDTQYF
V: TRBV28; J: TRBJ2-2; CDR3: CASITGQNTGELFF